The T cell receptor (beta chain) described here comes from a study of human T cells and chemical hapten exposure. Attachment of unique molecular identifiers to individual cDNA molecules was performed in the library. Each CDR3 protein is one row after TCRdb ran MiXCR on the 5' RACE reads. This table holds around 80,000 distinct CDR3 sequences, about 15% found once. This clonotype was recorded a few times. The ends lost 0 bases at V and 6 bases at J; junction bases unmatched: 8. Germline loops: CDR1 MGHRA, CDR2 YSYEKL. The CDR3 sequence is 16 residues long. Total RNA was isolated from unfractionated whole blood.

This TCR derives from a female donor in good health. The V call is TRBV4-1, the J call TRBJ2-5; 9 bases line up with TRBD2. Written as DNA, the CDR3 is TGCGCCAGCAGCCAAGACGCGGCGGGAGGGCGAAAGACCCAGTACTTC. Amino acid sequence: CASSQDAAGGRKTQYF.